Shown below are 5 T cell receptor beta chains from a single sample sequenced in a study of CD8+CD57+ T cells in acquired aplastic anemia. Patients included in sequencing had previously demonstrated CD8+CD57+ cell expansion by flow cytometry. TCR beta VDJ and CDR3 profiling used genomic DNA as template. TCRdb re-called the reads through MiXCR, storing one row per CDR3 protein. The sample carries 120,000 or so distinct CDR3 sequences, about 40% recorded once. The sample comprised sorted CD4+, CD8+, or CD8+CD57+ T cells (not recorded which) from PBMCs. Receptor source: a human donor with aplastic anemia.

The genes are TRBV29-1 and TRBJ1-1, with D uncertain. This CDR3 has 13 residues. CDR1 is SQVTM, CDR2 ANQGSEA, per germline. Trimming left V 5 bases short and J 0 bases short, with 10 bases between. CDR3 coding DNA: TGCAGCGTTTGGACCATGATGAACACTGAAGCTTTCTTT. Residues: CSVWTMMNTEAFF. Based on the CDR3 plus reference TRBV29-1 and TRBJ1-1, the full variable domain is SAVISQKPSRDICQRGTSLTIQCQVDSQVTMMFWYRQQPGQSLTLIATANQGSEATYESGFVIDKFPISRPNLTFSTLTVSNMSPEDSSIYLCSVWTMMNTEAFFGQGTRLTVV.

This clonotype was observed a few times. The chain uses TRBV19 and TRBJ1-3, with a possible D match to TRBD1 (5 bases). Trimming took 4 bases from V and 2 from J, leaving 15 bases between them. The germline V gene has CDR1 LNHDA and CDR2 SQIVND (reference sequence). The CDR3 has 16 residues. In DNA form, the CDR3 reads TGTGCCAGTAGTACGAGGCAGGGAAGCGCTGGAAACACCATATATTTT. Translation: CASSTRQGSAGNTIYF.

For the CDR3, the DNA is TGCAGCGTCGCCGGACCGACGAACACTGAAGCTTTCTTT. It codes for CSVAGPTNTEAFF. This chain uses TRBV29-1 with TRBJ1-1; D ambiguous. This CDR3 has 13 amino acids. Germline V CDR1 and CDR2: SQVTM, ANQGSEA. V lost 6 bases, J lost 1 base, and 12 bases lay in between.

CDR3 nucleotides: TGCGCCAGCAGTGAATATAGCGGGGGAACAGATACGCAGTATTTT. The encoded protein is CASSEYSGGTDTQYF. The chain links TRBV10-2 to TRBJ2-3; 9 nucleotides match TRBD2. This CDR3 has 15 amino acids. Trimming removed 3 bases from V and 3 bases from J; junction bases left unmatched: 4. Germline CDR1 WSHSY, CDR2 SAAADI.

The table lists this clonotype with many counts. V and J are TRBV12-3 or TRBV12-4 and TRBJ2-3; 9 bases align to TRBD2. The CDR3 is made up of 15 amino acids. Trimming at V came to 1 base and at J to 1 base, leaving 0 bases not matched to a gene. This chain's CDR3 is CASSLGLAGTDTQYF. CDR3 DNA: TGTGCCAGCAGTTTAGGACTAGCGGGCACAGATACGCAGTATTTT.